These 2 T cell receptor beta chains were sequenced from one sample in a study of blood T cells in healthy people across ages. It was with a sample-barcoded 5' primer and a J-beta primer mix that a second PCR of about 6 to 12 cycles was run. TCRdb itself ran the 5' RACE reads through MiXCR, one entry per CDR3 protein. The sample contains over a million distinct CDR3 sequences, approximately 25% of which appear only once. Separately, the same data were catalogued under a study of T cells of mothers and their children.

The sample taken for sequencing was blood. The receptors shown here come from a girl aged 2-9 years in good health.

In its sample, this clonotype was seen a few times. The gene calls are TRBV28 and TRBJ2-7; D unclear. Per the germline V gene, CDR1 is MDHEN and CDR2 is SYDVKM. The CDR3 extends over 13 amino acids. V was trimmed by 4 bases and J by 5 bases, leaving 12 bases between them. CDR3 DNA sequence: TGTGCCAGCAGTTATAGAGGTCTTAACGAGCAGTACTTC. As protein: CASSYRGLNEQYF.

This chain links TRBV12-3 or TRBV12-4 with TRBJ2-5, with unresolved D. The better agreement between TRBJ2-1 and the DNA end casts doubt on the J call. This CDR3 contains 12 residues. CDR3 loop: CASSPTASEQFF. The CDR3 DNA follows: TGTGCCAGCAGCCCAACTGCCAGTGAGCAGTTCTTC.